This record covers a single TCR beta chain. The sample holds one count of this clone. Its antigen is still unknown. Base qualities were left out, and no much larger clone turns up one base away. The data are from a study of radiotherapy plus CTLA-4 blockade in lung cancer (dated by TCRdb to the late 2010s). In terms of the full investigation: Among the enrolled patients, roughly 19% had an objective response, and less than 40% reached disease control.

Receptors were amplified or captured by the immunoSEQ multiplex PCR assay. The clones in this table, taken by TCRdb from immuneACCESS, are in-frame only. Not every clone is retained; where verified, under half of the shortfall comes from an unresolved V gene, and the cause of the rest is unknown. The sample has around 80,000 clones on record, nearly 75% of them singletons. The ten largest account for over 9% of the sample. Beyond this particular receptor, the publication reports: The strongest predictors of response, as reported, were early dynamic changes in blood T cell clones along with a rise in serum interferon-beta after radiation. After treatment with radiotherapy and ipilimumab, TCR clones that originated in tumors expanded in peripheral blood.

The CDR3 measures 13 amino acids from cysteine to phenylalanine. Only the CDR3 portion is preserved as DNA: 39 bases, with reading frame beginning at the first base. V drops 2 bases and J drops 8 bases, leaving 13 bases in between. Taken from the germline V gene, the CDR1 and CDR2 loops are SGHDT and YYEEEE. Focal radiation therapy combined with CTLA-4 blockade (ipilimumab) was tested in patients with chemo-refractory metastatic non-small-cell lung cancer. The chain is encoded by TRBV5-6 joined to TRBJ1-1, and perhaps TRBD1 as D gene, on 5 matching bases. The clonotype comes from a human donor with non-small cell lung cancer whose response to radiotherapy plus ipilimumab could not be evaluated. This specimen consisted of peripheral blood, obtained from a patient treated with radiotherapy plus ipilimumab. The CDR3 protein sequence reads: CASSFSPTAEAFF. At the DNA level, the sequence is TGTGCCAGCAGCTTTTCCCCGACAGCCGAAGCTTTCTTT.